This T cell receptor (beta chain) was sequenced in a study of neurological immune-mediated disorders. There are many counts of this clonotype. A 10-nucleotide random UMI tagged transcripts in template-switch 5'RACE cDNA synthesis. One entry per CDR3 protein results from TCRdb running MiXCR on the 5' RACE reads. The repertoire holds tens of thousands of distinct CDR3 sequences, with around an eighth as singletons. The sequenced sample was PBMCs. The receptor comes from a woman between 45 and 60 years old with HTLV-1-associated myelopathy (HAM/TSP).

The CDR3 reads CASSLRLGQGESGYTF. Here the CDR3 DNA reads TGTGCCAGCAGCTTAAGACTGGGACAGGGTGAATCTGGCTACACCTTC. The chain carries TRBV11-2 and TRBJ1-2; 9 bases map to TRBD1. Trimming cost V 2 bases and J 7 bases; bases outside gene matches: 11. The CDR3 is made up of 16 amino acids. Germline CDR1 and CDR2: SGHAT and FQNNGV.